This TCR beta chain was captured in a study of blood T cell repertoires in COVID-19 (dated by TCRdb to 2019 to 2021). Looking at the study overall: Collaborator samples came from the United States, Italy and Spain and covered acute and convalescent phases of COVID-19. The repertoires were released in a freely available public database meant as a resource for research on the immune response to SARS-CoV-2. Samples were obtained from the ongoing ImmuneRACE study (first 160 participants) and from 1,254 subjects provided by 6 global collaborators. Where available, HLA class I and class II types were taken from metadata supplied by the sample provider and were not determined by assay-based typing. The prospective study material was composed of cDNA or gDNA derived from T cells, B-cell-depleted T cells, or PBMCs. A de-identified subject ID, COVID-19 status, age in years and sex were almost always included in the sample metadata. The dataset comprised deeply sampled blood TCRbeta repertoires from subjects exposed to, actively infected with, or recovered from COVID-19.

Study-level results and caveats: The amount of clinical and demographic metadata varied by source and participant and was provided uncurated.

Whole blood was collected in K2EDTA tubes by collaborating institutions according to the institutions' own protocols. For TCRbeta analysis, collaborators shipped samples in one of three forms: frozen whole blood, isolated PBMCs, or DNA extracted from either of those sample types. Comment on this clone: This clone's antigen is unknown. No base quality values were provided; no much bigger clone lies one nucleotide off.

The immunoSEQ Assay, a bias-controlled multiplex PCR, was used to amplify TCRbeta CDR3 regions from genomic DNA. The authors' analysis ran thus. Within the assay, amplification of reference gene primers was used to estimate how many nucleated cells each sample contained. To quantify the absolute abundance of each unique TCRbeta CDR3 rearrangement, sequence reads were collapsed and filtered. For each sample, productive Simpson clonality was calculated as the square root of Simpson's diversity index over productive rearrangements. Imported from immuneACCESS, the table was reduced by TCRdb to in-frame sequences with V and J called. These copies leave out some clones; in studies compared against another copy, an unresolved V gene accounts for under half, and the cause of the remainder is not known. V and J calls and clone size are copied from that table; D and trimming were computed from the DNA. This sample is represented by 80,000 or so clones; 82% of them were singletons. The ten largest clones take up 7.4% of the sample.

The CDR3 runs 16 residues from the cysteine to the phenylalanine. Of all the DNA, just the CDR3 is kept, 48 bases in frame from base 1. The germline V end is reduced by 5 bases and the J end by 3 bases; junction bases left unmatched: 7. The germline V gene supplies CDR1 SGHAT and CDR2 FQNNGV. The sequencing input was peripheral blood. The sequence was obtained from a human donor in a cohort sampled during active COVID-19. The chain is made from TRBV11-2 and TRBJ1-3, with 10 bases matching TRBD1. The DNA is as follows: TGTGCCAGCAGCCTAGGGGACAGGGGTGTTGGAAACACCATATATTTT. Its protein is CASSLGDRGVGNTIYF.